The subject of this entry is one TCR beta chain. This record belongs to a study of blood T cell repertoires in COVID-19. Study in general: COVID-19 samples collected from the United States, Italy and Spain covered acute and convalescent phases.

Trimming removed 3 bases at V and 0 bases at J, with 9 bases between. This CDR3 region has 14 residues. CDR1 and CDR2 (germline): GTSNPN, SVGIG (reference sequence). Original analysis: Estimated nucleated cell counts came from reference gene primer amplification. Clones were sequenced by immunoSEQ multiplex PCR, and TCRdb holds only the in-frame ones, with some missing. The V and J calls and clone size were taken over from that table, and D and trimming were inferred from the DNA. The sample lists 150,000 to 200,000 clones; about 88% were seen once. The TCR comes from a middle-aged man with active or convalescent COVID-19. Sample: peripheral blood. This chain joins TRBV30 and TRBJ2-1; the D is unclear. In DNA form, the CDR3 reads TGTGCCTGGAGCCAAGATAGCTCCTACAATGAGCAGTTCTTC. Its protein product is CAWSQDSSYNEQFF.